This T cell receptor (beta chain) is from a study of post-analysis software for immune sequencing data. Whole-study results and caveats: Patients had higher frequencies than controls of a few TRBV segments, including TRBV5-6, TRBV5-1 and TRBV20-1.

Germline loops: CDR1 DFQATT, CDR2 SNEGSKA (reference sequence). Deletions cut 3 bases from V and 4 bases from J, with 13 bases between. This CDR3 is built from 13 residues. Unique molecular identifiers had been added to the TCR beta cDNA libraries. TCRdb processed the PCR reads anew with MiXCR; each CDR3 protein has one entry. Here the sample spans 750,000 to 900,000 distinct CDR3 sequences, about 43% being singletons. Concerning this clonotype itself: Its antigen remains unidentified.

The chain has TRBV20-1 and TRBJ2-7, with D uncertain. The material sequenced was blood. This sequence was found in a girl aged 10 to 17 with multiple sclerosis. The CDR3 loop is CSARSVDFYEQYF. The CDR3, as DNA: TGCAGTGCTAGGAGTGTGGATTTTTACGAGCAGTACTTC.